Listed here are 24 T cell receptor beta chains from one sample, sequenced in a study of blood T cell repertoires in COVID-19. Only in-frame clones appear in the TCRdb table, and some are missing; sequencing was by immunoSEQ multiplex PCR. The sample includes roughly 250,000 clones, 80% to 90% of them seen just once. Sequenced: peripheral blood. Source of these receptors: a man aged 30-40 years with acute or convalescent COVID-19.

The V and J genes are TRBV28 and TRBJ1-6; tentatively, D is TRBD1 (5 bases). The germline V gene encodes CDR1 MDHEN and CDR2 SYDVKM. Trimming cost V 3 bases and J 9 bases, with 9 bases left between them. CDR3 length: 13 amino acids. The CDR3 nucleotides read TGTGCCAGCAGTTTCCAGGGAGGTTCACCCCTCCACTTT. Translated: CASSFQGGSPLHF. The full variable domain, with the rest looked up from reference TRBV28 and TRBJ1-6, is DVKVTQSSRYLVKRTGEKVFLECVQDMDHENMFWYRQDPGLGLRLIYFSYDVKMKEKGDIPEGYSVSREKKERFSLILESASTNQTSMYLCASSFQGGSPLHFGNGTRLTVT.

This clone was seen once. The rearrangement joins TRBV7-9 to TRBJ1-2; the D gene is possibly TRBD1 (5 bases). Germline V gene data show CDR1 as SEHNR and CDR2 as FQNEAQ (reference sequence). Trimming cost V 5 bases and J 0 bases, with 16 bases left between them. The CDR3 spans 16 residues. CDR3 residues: CASSAVETATNYGYTF. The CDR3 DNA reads TGTGCCAGCAGCGCCGTTGAGACAGCGACTAACTATGGCTACACCTTC.

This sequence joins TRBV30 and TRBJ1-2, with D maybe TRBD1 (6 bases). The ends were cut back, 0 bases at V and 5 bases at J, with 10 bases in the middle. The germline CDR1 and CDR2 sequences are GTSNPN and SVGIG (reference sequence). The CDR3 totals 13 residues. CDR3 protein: CAWSVRQGYGYTF. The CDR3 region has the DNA TGTGCCTGGAGTGTAAGGCAGGGGTATGGCTACACCTTC.

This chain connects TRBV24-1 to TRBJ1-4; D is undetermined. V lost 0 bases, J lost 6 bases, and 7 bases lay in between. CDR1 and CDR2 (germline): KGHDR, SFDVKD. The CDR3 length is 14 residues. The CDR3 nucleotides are TGTGCCACCAGTGATTTGCGAGTATATGAAAAACTGTTTTTT. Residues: CATSDLRVYEKLFF.

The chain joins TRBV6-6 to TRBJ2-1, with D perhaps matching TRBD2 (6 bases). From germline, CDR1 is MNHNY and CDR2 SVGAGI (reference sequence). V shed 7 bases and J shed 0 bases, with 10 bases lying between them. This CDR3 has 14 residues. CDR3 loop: CASTRGSSYNEQFF. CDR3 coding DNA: TGTGCCAGCACCCGGGGGAGCTCCTACAATGAGCAGTTCTTC.

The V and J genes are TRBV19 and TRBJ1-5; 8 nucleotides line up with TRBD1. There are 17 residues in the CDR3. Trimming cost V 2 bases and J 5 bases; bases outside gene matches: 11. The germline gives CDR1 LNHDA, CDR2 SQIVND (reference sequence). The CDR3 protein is CASSIRTGRRLDQPQHF. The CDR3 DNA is TGTGCCAGTAGTATAAGGACAGGGAGGAGGCTAGATCAGCCCCAGCATTTT.

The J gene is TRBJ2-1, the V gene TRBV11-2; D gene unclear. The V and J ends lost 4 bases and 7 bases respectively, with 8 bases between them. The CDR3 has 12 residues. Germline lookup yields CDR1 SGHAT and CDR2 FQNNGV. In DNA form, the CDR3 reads TGTGCCAGCAGCTCTCACTCGAATGAGCAGTTCTTC. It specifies CASSSHSNEQFF.

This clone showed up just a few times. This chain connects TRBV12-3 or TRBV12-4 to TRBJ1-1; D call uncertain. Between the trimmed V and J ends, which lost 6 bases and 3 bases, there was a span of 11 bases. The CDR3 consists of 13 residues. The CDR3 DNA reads TGTGCCAGCAGCCCCGGTCGGTACACTGAAGCTTTCTTT. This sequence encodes CASSPGRYTEAFF.

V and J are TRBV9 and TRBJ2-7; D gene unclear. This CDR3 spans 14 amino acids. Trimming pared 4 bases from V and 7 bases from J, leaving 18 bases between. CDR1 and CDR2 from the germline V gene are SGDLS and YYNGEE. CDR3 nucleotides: TGTGCCAGCAGCCGTAGGAGTGGGTCGAGGGAGCAGTACTTC. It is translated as CASSRRSGSREQYF.

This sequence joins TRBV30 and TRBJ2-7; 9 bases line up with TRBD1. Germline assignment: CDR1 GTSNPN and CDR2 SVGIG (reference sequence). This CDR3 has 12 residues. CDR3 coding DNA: TGTGCCTGGAGTACCGGGACAGGGCCTCCCCTTGTC. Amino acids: CAWSTGTGPPLV.

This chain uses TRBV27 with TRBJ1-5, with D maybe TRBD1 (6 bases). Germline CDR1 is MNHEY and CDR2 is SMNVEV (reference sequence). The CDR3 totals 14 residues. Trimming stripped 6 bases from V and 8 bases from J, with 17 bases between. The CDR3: CASRHAGGNEPQHF. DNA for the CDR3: TGTGCCAGCAGACATGCTGGGGGCAACGAGCCCCAGCATTTT.

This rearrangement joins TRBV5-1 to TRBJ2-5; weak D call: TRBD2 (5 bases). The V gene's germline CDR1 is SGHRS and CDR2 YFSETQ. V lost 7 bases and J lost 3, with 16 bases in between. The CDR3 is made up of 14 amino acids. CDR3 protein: CASSGGGHEETQYF. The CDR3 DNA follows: TGCGCCAGCTCAGGAGGTGGGCATGAAGAGACCCAGTACTTC.

The CDR3 here is CASSQTGIMGGYTF. CDR3 in DNA: TGCGCCAGCAGCCAAACCGGGATCATGGGTGGCTACACCTTC. The chain employs TRBV4-1 and TRBJ1-2; D is ambiguous. The CDR3 length is 14 residues. Germline V CDR1 and CDR2: MGHRA, YSYEKL. The V end was cut by 2 bases, the J end by 7 bases, with 14 bases between.

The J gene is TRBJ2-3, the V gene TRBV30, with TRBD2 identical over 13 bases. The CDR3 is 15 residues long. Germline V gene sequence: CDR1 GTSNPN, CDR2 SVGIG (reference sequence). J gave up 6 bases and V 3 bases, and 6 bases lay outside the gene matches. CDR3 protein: CAWRGTSGDFDTQYF. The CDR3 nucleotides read TGTGCCTGGAGGGGGACTAGCGGGGATTTCGATACGCAGTATTTT.

CDR3 in DNA: TGTGCCTGGAGTAACGGGCCGGGGGAGACCCAGTACTTC. Protein: CAWSNGPGETQYF. The genes are TRBV30 and TRBJ2-5, with TRBD2 as a possible D gene (5 bases). The germline V gene encodes CDR1 GTSNPN and CDR2 SVGIG (reference sequence). Deletions cut 2 bases from V and 5 bases from J, with 12 bases between. There are 13 residues in the CDR3.

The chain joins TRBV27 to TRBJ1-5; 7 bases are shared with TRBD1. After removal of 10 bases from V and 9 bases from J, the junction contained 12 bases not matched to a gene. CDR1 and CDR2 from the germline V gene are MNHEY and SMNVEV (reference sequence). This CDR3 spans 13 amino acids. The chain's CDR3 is CATREGAVGPQHF. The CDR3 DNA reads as TGTGCCACCCGGGAGGGGGCGGTGGGGCCCCAGCATTTT.

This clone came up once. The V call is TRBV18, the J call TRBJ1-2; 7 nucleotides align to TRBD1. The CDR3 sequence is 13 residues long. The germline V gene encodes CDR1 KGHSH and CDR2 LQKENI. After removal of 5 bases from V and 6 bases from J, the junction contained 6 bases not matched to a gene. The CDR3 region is CASSTGQRNGYTF. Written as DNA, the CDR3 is TGTGCCAGCTCAACGGGACAGAGAAATGGCTACACCTTC.

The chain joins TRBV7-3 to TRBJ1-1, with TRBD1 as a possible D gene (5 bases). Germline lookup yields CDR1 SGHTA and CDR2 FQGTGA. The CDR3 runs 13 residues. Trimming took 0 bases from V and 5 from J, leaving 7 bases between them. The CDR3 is CASSLTPGTEAFF. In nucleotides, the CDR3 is TGTGCCAGCAGCTTAACCCCAGGGACTGAAGCTTTCTTT.

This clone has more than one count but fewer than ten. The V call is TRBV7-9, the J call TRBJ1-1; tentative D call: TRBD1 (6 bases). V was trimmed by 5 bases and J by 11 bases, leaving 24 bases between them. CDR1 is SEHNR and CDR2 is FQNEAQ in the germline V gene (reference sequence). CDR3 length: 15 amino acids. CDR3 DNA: TGTGCCAGCAGCCCCTCCCGAGGGGGGGAACGGGGTGCTTTCTTT. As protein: CASSPSRGGERGAFF.

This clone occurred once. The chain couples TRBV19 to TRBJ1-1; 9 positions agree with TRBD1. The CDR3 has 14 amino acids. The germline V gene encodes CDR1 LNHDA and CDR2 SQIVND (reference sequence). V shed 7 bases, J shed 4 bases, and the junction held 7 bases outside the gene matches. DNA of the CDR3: TGTGCCAGTACCACTGACAGGGGGACCACTGAAGCTTTCTTT. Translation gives CASTTDRGTTEAFF.

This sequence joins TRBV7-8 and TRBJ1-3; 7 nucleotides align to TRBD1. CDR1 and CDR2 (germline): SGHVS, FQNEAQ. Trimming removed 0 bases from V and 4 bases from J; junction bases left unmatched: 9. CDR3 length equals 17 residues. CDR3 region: CASSLAHRGGSGNTIYF. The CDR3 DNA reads TGTGCCAGCAGCTTAGCTCACAGGGGAGGATCGGGAAACACCATATATTTT.

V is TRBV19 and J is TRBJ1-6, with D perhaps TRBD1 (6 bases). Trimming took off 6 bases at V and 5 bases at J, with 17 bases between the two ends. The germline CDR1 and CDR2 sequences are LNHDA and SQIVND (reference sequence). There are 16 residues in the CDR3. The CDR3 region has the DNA TGTGCCAGTAGCTACTTGGGAGGGGGAAATAATTCACCCCTCCACTTT. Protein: CASSYLGGGNNSPLHF.

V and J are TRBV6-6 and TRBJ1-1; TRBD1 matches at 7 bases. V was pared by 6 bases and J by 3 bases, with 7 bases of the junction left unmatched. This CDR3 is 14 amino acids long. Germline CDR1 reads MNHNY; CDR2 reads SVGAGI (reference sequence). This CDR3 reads CASRPAGTDTEAFF. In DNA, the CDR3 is TGTGCCAGCAGACCAGCCGGGACAGACACTGAAGCTTTCTTT.

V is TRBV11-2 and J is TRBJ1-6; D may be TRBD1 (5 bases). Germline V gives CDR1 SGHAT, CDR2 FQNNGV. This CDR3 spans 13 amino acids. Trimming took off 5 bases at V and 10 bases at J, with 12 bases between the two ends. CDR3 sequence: CASSGDRRSPLHF. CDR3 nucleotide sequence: TGTGCCAGCAGCGGTGACAGAAGATCACCCCTCCACTTT.